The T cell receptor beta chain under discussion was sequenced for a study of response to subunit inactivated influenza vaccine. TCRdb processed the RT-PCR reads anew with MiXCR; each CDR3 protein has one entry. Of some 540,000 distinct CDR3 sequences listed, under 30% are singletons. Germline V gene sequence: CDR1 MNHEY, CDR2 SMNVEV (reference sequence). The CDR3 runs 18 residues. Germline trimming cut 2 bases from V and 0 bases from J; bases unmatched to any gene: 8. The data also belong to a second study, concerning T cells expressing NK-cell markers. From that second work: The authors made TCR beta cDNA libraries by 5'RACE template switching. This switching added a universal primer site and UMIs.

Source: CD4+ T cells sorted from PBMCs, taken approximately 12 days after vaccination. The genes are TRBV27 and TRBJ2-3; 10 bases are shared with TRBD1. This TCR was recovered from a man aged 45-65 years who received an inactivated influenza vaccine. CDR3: CASSLRDRGPASTDTQYF. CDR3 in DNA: TGTGCCAGCAGTTTACGGGACAGGGGTCCTGCTAGCACAGATACGCAGTATTTT.